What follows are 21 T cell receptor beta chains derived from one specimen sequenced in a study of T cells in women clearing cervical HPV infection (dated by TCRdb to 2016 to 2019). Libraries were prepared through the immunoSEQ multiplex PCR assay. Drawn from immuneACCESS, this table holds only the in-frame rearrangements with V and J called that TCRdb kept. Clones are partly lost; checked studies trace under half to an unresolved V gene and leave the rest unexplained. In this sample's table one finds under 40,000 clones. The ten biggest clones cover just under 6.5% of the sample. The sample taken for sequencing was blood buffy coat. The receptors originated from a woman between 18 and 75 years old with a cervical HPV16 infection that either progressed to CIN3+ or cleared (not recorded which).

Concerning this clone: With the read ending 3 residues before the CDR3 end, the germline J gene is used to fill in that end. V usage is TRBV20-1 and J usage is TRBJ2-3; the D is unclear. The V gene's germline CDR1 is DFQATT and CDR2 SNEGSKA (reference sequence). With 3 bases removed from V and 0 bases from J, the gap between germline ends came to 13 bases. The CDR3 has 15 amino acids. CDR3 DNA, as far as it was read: TGCAGTGCTAGGTCAGGTTCCGCTAGCACAGATACG. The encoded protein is CSARSGSASTDT. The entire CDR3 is CSARSGSASTDTQYF.

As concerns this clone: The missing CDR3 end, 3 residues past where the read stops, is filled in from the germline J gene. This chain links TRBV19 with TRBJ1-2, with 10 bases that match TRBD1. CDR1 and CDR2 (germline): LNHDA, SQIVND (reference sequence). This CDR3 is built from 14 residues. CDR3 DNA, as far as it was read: TGTGCCAGTATGAACCGGGACAGGGGAGGGGAC. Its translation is CASMNRDRGGD. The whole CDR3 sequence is CASMNRDRGGDYTF.

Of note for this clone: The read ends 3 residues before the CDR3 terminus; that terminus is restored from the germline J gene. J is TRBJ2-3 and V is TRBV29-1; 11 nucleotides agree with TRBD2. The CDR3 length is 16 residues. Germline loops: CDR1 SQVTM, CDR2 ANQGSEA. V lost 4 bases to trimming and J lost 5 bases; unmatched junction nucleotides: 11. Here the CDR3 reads CSVGVLAGAGGDTQYF. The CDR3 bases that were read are TGCAGCGTTGGCGTACTAGCGGGAGCAGGGGGAGATACG.

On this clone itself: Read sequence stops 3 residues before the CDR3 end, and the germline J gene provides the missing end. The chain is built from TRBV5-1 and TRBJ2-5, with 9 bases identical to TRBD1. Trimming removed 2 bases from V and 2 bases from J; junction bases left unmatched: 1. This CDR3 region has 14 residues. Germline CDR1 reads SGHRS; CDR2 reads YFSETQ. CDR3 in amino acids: CASSLGQGQETQYF. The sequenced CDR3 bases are TGCGCCAGCAGCTTAGGACAGGGGCAAGAGACC.

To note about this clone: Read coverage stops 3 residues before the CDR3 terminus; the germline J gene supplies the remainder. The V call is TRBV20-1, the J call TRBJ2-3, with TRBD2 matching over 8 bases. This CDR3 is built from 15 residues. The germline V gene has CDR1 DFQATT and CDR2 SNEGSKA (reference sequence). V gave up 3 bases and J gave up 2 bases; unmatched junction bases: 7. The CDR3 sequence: CSASKISGITDTQYF. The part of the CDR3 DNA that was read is TGCAGTGCTAGTAAAATTAGCGGGATCACAGATACG.

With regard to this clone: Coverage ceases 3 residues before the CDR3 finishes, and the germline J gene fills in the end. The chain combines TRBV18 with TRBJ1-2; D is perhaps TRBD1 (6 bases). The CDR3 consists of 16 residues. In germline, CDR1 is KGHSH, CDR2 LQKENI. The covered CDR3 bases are TGTGCCAGCTCCCACACTAGCGGGGGGGGCACAGATACC. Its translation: CASSHTSGGGTDT. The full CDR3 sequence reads CASSHTSGGGTDTYTF. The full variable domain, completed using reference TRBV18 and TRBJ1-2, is NAGVMQNPRHLVRRRGQEARLRCSPMKGHSHVYWYRQLPEEGLKFMVYLQKENIIDESGMPKERFSAEFPKEGPSILRIQQVVRGDSAAYFCASSHTSGGGTDTYTFGSGTRLTVV.

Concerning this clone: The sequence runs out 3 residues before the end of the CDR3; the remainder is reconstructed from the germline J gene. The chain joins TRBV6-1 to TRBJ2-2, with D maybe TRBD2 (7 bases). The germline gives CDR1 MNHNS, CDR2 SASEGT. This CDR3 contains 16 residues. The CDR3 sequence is CASSEARSGGRSPLFF. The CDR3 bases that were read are TGTGCCAGCAGTGAAGCTAGATCGGGGGGCAGGTCACCG.

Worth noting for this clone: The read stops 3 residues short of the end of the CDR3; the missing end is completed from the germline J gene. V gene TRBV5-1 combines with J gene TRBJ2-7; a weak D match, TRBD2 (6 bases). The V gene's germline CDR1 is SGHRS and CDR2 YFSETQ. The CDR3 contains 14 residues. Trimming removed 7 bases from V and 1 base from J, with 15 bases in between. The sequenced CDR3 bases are TGCGCCAGCGGGGCCGGGACTGAATCCTACGAG. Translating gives CASGAGTESYE. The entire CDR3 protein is CASGAGTESYEQYF.

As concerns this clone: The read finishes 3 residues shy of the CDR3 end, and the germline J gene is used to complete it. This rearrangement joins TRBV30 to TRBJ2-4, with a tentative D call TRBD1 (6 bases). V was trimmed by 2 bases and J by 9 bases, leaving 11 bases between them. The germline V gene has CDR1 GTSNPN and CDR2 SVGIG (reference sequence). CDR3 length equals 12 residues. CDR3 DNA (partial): TGTGCCTGGAGTTGGCAGGGGAGCATT. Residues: CAWSWQGSI. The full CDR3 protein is CAWSWQGSIQYF.

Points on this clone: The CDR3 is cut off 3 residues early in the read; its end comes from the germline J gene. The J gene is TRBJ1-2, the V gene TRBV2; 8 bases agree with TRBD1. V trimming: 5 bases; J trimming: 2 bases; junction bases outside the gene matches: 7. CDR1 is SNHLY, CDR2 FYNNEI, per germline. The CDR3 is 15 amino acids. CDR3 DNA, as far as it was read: TGTGCCAGCAGTCGGACAGGGCGACAGAACTATGGC. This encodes CASSRTGRQNYG. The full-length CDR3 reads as CASSRTGRQNYGYTF.

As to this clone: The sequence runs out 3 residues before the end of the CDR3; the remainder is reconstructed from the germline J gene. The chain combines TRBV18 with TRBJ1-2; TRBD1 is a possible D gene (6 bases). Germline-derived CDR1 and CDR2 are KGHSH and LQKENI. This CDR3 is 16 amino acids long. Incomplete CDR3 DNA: TGTGCCAGCTCAGCGTTTACGGGGGGGGGCACAGATACC. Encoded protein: CASSAFTGGGTDT. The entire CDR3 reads CASSAFTGGGTDTYTF.

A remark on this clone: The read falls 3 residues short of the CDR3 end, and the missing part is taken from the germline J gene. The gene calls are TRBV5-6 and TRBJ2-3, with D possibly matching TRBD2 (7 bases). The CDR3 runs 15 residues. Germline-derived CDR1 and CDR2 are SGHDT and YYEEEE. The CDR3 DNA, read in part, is TGTGCCAGCAGCCTTTTAGGGGGGGGTCAAGAGACG. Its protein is CASSLLGGGQET. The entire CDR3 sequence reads CASSLLGGGQETQYF. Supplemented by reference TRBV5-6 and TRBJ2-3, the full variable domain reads DAGVTQSPTHLIKTRGQQVTLRCSPKSGHDTVSWYQQALGQGPQFIFQYYEEEERQRGNFPDRFSGHQFPNYSSELNVNALLLGDSALYLCASSLLGGGQETQYFGPGTRLTVL.

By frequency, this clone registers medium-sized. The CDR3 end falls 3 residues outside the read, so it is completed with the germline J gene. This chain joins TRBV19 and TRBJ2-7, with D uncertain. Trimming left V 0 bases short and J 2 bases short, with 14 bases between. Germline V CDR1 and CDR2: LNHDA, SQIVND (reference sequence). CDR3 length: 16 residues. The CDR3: CASSIDHPTSAYEQYF. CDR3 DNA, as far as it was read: TGTGCCAGTAGTATAGACCACCCGACTTCGGCCTACGAG.

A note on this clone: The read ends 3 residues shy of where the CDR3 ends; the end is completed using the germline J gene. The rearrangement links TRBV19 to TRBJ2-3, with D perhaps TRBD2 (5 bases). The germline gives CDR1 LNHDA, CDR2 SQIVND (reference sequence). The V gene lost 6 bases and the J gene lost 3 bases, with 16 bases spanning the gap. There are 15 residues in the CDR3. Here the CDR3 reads CASSRGPGETDTQYF. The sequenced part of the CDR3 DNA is TGTGCCAGTAGCAGAGGACCCGGGGAGACAGATACG.

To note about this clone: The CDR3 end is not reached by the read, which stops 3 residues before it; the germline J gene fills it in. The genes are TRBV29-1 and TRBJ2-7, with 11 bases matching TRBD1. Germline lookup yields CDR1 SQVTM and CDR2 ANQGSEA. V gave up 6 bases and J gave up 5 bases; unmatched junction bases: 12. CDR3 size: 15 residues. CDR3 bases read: TGCAGCGTGGTGGTTGTGGGGACAGGGGGGGACGAG. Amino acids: CSVVVVGTGGDE. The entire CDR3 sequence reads CSVVVVGTGGDEQYF.

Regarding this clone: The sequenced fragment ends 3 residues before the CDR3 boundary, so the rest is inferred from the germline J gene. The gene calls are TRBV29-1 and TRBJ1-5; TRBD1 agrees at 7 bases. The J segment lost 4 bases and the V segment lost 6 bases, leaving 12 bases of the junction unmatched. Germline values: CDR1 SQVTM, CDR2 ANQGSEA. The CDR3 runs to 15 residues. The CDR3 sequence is CSVSQGTGANQPQHF. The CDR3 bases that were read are TGCAGCGTAAGTCAGGGCACAGGGGCTAATCAGCCC.

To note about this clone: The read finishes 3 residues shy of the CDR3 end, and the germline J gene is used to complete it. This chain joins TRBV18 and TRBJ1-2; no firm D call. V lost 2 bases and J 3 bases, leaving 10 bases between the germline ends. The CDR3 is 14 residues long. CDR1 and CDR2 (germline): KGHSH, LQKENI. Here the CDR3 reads CASSPIQDYYGYTF. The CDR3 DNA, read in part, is TGTGCCAGCTCACCAATCCAGGATTACTATGGC.

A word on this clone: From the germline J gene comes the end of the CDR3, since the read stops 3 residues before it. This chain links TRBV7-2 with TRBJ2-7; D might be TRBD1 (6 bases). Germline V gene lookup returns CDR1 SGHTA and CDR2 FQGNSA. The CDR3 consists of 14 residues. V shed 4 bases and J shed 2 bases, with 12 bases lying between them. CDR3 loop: CASSSFRDTYEQYF. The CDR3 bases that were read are TGTGCCAGCAGCTCGTTCCGGGACACCTACGAG.

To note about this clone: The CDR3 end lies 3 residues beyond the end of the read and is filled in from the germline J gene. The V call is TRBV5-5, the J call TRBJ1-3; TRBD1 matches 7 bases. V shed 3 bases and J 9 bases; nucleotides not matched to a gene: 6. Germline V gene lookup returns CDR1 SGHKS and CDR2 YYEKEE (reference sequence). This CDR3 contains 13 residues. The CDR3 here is CASSSFTGATIYF. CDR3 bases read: TGTGCCAGCAGCTCGTTCACAGGGGCCACC.

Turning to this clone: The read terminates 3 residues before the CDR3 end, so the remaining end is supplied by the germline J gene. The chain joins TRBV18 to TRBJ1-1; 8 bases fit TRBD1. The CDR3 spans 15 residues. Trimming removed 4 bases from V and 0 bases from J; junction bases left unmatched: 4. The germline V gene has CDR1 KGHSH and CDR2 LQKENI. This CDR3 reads CASSRLTGVNTEAFF. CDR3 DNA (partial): TGTGCCAGCTCACGACTGACAGGGGTGAACACTGAA. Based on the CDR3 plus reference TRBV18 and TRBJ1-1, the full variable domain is NAGVMQNPRHLVRRRGQEARLRCSPMKGHSHVYWYRQLPEEGLKFMVYLQKENIIDESGMPKERFSAEFPKEGPSILRIQQVVRGDSAAYFCASSRLTGVNTEAFFGQGTRLTVV.

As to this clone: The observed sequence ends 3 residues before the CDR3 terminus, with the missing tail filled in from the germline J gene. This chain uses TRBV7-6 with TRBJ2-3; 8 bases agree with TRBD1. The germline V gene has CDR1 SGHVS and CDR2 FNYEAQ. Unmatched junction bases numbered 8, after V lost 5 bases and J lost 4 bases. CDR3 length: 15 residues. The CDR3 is CASSRQGFSADTQYF. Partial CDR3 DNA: TGTGCCAGCAGCCGACAGGGGTTTAGTGCAGATACG.